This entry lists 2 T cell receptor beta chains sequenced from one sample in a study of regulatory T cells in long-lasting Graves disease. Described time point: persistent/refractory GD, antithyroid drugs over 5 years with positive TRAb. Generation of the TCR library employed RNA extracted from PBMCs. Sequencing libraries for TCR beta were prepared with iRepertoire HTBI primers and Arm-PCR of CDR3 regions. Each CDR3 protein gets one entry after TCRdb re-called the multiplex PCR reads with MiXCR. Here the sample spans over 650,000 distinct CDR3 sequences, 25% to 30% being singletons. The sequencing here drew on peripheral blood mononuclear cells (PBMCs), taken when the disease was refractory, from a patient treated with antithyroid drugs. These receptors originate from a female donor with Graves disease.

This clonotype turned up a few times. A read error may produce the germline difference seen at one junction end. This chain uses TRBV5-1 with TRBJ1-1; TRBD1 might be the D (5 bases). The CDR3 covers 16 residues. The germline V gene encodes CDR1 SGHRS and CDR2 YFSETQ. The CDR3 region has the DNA TGCGCCAGCAGCTTACCAGACGACAGAATGAACGCTGAAGCTTTCTTT. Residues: CASSLPDDRMNAEAFF.

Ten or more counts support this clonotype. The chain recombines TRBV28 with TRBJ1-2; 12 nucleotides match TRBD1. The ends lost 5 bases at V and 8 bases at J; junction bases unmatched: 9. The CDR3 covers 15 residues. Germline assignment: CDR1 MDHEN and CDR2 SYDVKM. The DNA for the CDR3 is TGTGCCAGCAGTAAAAGGGGACAGGGGGCGAAAGGCTACACCTTC. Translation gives CASSKRGQGAKGYTF.